These T cell receptor beta chains were read from a single sample in a study of blood T cell repertoires in COVID-19. Some clones are missing from TCRdb's copy, which holds only in-frame ones; the method was immunoSEQ multiplex PCR. In the table there are 150,000 to 200,000 clones, 86% of which are singletons. Material for sequencing was peripheral blood. The receptors were sampled from a man younger than 30 with acute or convalescent COVID-19. Each CDR3 is given with its conserved first and last residue. D genes are given only for firm matches. Clone size is stated in some rows and not others, as once, few, many or a class when expanded.

v_call,d_call,clone_size,j_call,cdr3_aa,cdr3_nt
TRBV7-9,TRBD2,-,TRBJ2-2,CASSSPASGTGELFF,TGTGCCAGCAGCTCCCCGGCTAGCGGAACCGGGGAGCTGTTTTTT
TRBV3-1/TRBV3-2,-,-,TRBJ1-2,CASSQSGAYYGYTF,TGTGCCAGCAGCCAGTCTGGGGCCTACTACGGCTACACCTTC
TRBV6-6,-,-,TRBJ1-4,CASSYTDEKLFF,TGTGCCAGCAGTTACACTGATGAAAAACTGTTTTTT
TRBV7-2,TRBD2,-,TRBJ2-1,CASRHSGGNDYNEQFF,TGTGCCAGCAGACATAGCGGGGGGAACGACTACAATGAGCAGTTCTTC
TRBV29-1,-,-,TRBJ2-2,CSVDHGTGELFF,TGCAGCGTTGATCACGGCACCGGGGAGCTGTTTTTT
TRBV10-3,-,-,TRBJ1-1,CAIGQFTEAFF,TGTGCCATCGGGCAGTTCACTGAAGCTTTCTTT
TRBV28,-,-,TRBJ2-2,CATRENTGELFF,TGTGCAACCCGGGAGAACACCGGGGAGCTGTTTTTT
TRBV7-2,TRBD2,-,TRBJ2-1,CASSLAPGTSGKNEQFF,TGTGCCAGCAGCTTAGCCCCCGGGACTAGCGGAAAAAATGAGCAGTTCTTC
TRBV5-1,TRBD1,-,TRBJ1-4,CASSPGTAGVNEKLFF,TGCGCCAGCAGCCCCGGGACAGCCGGTGTTAATGAAAAACTGTTTTTT
TRBV28,-,-,TRBJ2-4,CASSPGETAAKNIQYF,TGTGCCAGCAGTCCGGGTGAGACAGCGGCCAAAAACATTCAGTACTTC
TRBV11-3,TRBD1,-,TRBJ2-1,CASRKGAEGNEQFF,TGTGCCAGCAGAAAGGGGGCCGAGGGAAATGAGCAGTTCTTC
TRBV7-2,TRBD1,-,TRBJ1-5,CASSSRTGGNQPQHF,TGTGCCAGCAGCTCGCGGACAGGGGGGAATCAGCCCCAGCATTTT
TRBV21-1,-,few,TRBJ1-1,CASSPKHTELNTEAFF,TGTGCCAGCAGTCCAAAACACACGGAGTTGAACACTGAAGCTTTCTTT
TRBV5-1,TRBD2,-,TRBJ2-3,CASSGPAGGADTQYF,TGCGCCAGCAGCGGACCAGCGGGGGGAGCAGATACGCAGTATTTT
TRBV5-1,-,-,TRBJ2-5,CASSPGGHGGRGETQYF,TGCGCCAGCAGCCCAGGGGGGCACGGGGGTCGGGGAGAGACCCAGTACTTC
TRBV23-1,-,-,TRBJ2-7,CASSQRLSPHSYEQYF,TGCGCCAGCAGTCAACGTCTAAGCCCTCACTCCTACGAGCAGTACTTC
TRBV20-1,-,-,TRBJ2-2,CSASPGELNTGELFF,TGCAGTGCTAGTCCGGGAGAATTGAACACCGGGGAGCTGTTTTTT
TRBV19,TRBD1,-,TRBJ1-2,CASSLTGGDGGYTF,TGTGCCAGTAGTCTGACAGGGGGCGACGGTGGCTACACCTTC
TRBV3-1/TRBV3-2,TRBD1,-,TRBJ1-3,CASSQIDRGQSSGNTIYF,TGTGCCAGCAGCCAGATCGACAGGGGTCAGAGCTCTGGAAACACCATATATTTT
TRBV4-2,TRBD2,-,TRBJ2-2,CASSQPAGGANTGELFF,TGTGCCAGCAGCCAGCCAGCGGGGGGCGCGAACACCGGGGAGCTGTTTTTT
TRBV25-1,TRBD1,once,TRBJ1-2,CASSEFDRVIGYTF,TGTGCCAGCAGTGAATTTGACAGGGTAATTGGCTACACCTTC
TRBV5-4,-,-,TRBJ1-1,CASSLVGAEGAEAFF,TGTGCCAGCAGCTTGGTAGGGGCTGAGGGGGCTGAAGCTTTCTTT
TRBV5-4,-,-,TRBJ2-5,CASSRDFLETQYF,TGTGCCAGCAGCAGGGACTTCCTGGAGACCCAGTACTTC
TRBV28,-,once,TRBJ1-4,CASSPATALSTNEKLFF,TGTGCCAGCAGTCCAGCGACAGCTCTGTCAACTAATGAAAAACTGTTTTTT
TRBV19,TRBD1,-,TRBJ1-1,CASRYSGQTNTEAFF,TGTGCCAGTCGGTACTCGGGACAGACGAACACTGAAGCTTTCTTT
TRBV11-2,-,-,TRBJ1-1,CASSASPGNTEAFF,TGTGCCAGCAGCGCATCTCCAGGGAACACTGAAGCTTTCTTT
TRBV12-3/TRBV12-4,TRBD1,-,TRBJ1-5,CASSRDRDQPQHF,TGTGCCAGCAGCCGGGACAGGGATCAGCCCCAGCATTTT
TRBV3-1/TRBV3-2,-,-,TRBJ1-2,CASSRHYGYTF,TGTGCCAGCAGCCGGCACTATGGCTACACCTTC
TRBV29-1,-,-,TRBJ1-1,CSGGTSAEAFF,TGCAGCGGCGGGACTTCAGCTGAAGCTTTCTTT
TRBV10-3,TRBD2,-,TRBJ2-1,CAISELDTGRYNEQFF,TGTGCCATCAGTGAGTTAGATACCGGGAGGTACAATGAGCAGTTCTTC
TRBV7-9,TRBD2,-,TRBJ2-3,CASSFSGVGDTQYF,TGTGCCAGCAGCTTTAGCGGGGTGGGAGATACGCAGTATTTT
TRBV7-8,TRBD2,-,TRBJ2-2,CASSSRLAGVNTGELFF,TGTGCCAGCAGCTCTCGATTAGCGGGGGTGAACACCGGGGAGCTGTTTTTT
TRBV29-1,TRBD1,-,TRBJ2-7,CSVKTGAPPYEQYF,TGCAGCGTCAAAACAGGGGCGCCACCCTACGAGCAGTACTTC
TRBV5-5,TRBD1,-,TRBJ1-1,CASSSPGQGMSHAFF,TGTGCCAGCAGCTCGCCGGGACAGGGAATGAGTCATGCTTTCTTT
TRBV30,-,-,TRBJ1-3,CAWKTGSFSGNTIYF,TGTGCCTGGAAAACCGGGAGCTTCTCTGGAAACACCATATATTTT
TRBV24-1,-,-,TRBJ1-5,CATSETGMGPQGQPQHF,TGTGCCACCAGTGAAACAGGGATGGGCCCGCAGGGACAGCCCCAGCATTTT
TRBV6-4,-,-,TRBJ2-3,CASSDRQGSDTQYF,TGTGCCAGCAGTGACAGGCAGGGATCAGATACGCAGTATTTT